These 22 T cell receptor beta chains came from one sample sequenced in a study of patients and donors after allogeneic stem cell transplantation. TCRdb itself ran the RT-PCR reads through MiXCR, one entry per CDR3 protein. In the table there are a few hundred thousand distinct CDR3 sequences, around 40% of which are singletons. Source material: blood, either unsorted or a sorted T cell fraction (not recorded which). These receptors all stem from a human donor who was either an allogeneic HSCT recipient or a stem cell or donor lymphocyte infusion donor (not recorded which). It is not recorded whose cells these are; they may come from a transplant donor.

This clonotype was counted at least ten times. The J gene is TRBJ1-1, the V gene TRBV28; possible D gene TRBD1, 5 bases. V was trimmed by 2 bases and J by 3 bases, leaving 13 bases between them. This CDR3 region has 15 residues. Germline V lookup: CDR1 MDHEN, CDR2 SYDVKM. CDR3 DNA sequence: TGTGCCAGCAGTTTAAGCGGGGCAGGAGACACTGAAGCTTTCTTT. The encoded protein is CASSLSGAGDTEAFF.

J is TRBJ1-1 and V is TRBV7-9; weak D call: TRBD1 (5 bases). The CDR3 length is 14 residues. Germline CDR1 is SEHNR and CDR2 is FQNEAQ (reference sequence). Trimming left V 6 bases short and J 4 bases short, with 15 bases between. CDR3 region: CASSSPSRGTEAFF. The CDR3 coding sequence is TGTGCCAGCAGTTCCCCCTCGAGGGGCACTGAAGCTTTCTTT.

This clonotype came up a few times. The V and J genes are TRBV20-1 and TRBJ2-7; TRBD1 matches 8 bases. The CDR3 sequence is 12 residues long. Per the germline V gene, CDR1 is DFQATT and CDR2 is SNEGSKA (reference sequence). The CDR3 region is CSKTGDSTEQYF. DNA of the CDR3: TGCAGCAAGACAGGGGACTCAACCGAGCAGTACTTC.

The DNA of the CDR3 is TGCAGTGCTAGAGACCCATACCGCCTAGCGGGGATCACAGATACGCAGTATTTT. It translates to CSARDPYRLAGITDTQYF. The chain has TRBV20-1 and TRBJ2-3; 9 bases agree with TRBD2. The CDR3 consists of 18 residues. V shed 0 bases, J shed 2 bases, and the junction held 12 bases outside the gene matches. Germline V gene sequence: CDR1 DFQATT, CDR2 SNEGSKA (reference sequence).

Only a few counts were recorded for this clonotype. The chain has TRBV7-2 and TRBJ1-2; D is unclear. The germline V gene encodes CDR1 SGHTA and CDR2 FQGNSA. There are 13 residues in the CDR3. V was shortened by 1 base and J by 3 bases, with 6 bases between the two germline ends. The CDR3 region has the DNA TGTGCCAGCAGCTTAGGAGGGTACTATGGCTACACCTTC. Residues: CASSLGGYYGYTF.

This clonotype was detected only a few times. This chain connects TRBV2 to TRBJ1-5; D is possibly TRBD1 (6 bases). Germline CDR1 and CDR2: SNHLY and FYNNEI. V was shortened by 6 bases and J by 4 bases, with 16 bases between the two germline ends. CDR3 length: 15 residues. Here the CDR3 DNA reads TGTGCCAGCAGCCCCGGGAGGGGGGAGAATCAGCCCCAGCATTTT. It codes for CASSPGRGENQPQHF.

The CDR3 DNA follows: TGCGCCAGCAGTGAGAATGGGGGGGAGACCCAGTACTTC. Translating it yields CASSENGGETQYF. This rearrangement joins TRBV10-2 to TRBJ2-5; TRBD2 is a possible D gene (6 bases). The CDR3 extends over 13 amino acids. Germline assignment: CDR1 WSHSY and CDR2 SAAADI. V was cut by 2 bases and J by 5 bases, with 9 bases left in between.

This clonotype has more than one count but fewer than ten. The CDR3, as DNA: TGTGCCAGCAGTTTAGGGGGTTATCAGCCCCAGCATTTT. This sequence encodes CASSLGGYQPQHF. The genes are TRBV27 and TRBJ1-5, with D possibly being TRBD1 (5 bases). Trimming took off 2 bases at V and 5 bases at J, with 7 bases between the two ends. The CDR3 runs 13 residues. Germline loops: CDR1 MNHEY, CDR2 SMNVEV (reference sequence).

The chain has TRBV12-3 or TRBV12-4 and TRBJ1-5; D is unclear. The CDR3 has 13 residues. V lost 5 bases and J lost 5, with 10 bases in between. Here the CDR3 reads CASSRIRDQPQHF. DNA of the CDR3: TGTGCCAGCAGTCGGATTCGCGATCAGCCCCAGCATTTT.

This clonotype has just a few counts. V is TRBV28 and J is TRBJ1-6, with D possibly being TRBD1 (6 bases). The V end lost 5 bases, the J end lost 10 bases, and 18 bases lay between the germline ends. Germline CDR1 is MDHEN and CDR2 is SYDVKM. This CDR3 contains 15 residues. The CDR3 loop reads CASSPSTGLGSPLHF. CDR3 coding DNA: TGTGCCAGCAGTCCGTCGACAGGCCTCGGGTCACCCCTCCACTTT.

The sample holds a few counts of this clonotype. This sequence joins TRBV6-5 and TRBJ1-3; 7 nucleotides line up with TRBD1. Trimming cost V 9 bases and J 2 bases; bases outside gene matches: 7. This CDR3 contains 14 residues. The V gene's germline CDR1 is MNHEY and CDR2 SVGAGI. The CDR3 coding sequence is TGTGCCAGTCGGACAGGCACAACTGGAAACACCATATATTTT. It encodes CASRTGTTGNTIYF.

This chain connects TRBV9 to TRBJ1-2; no clear D. Germline V gene data show CDR1 as SGDLS and CDR2 as YYNGEE. The CDR3 is made up of 14 amino acids. The V end lost 4 bases, the J end lost 8 bases, and 18 bases lay between the germline ends. CDR3 residues: CASSSGNSPGGYTF. Here the CDR3 DNA reads TGTGCCAGCAGCTCTGGGAATTCGCCGGGAGGCTACACCTTC.

This chain links TRBV12-3 or TRBV12-4 with TRBJ1-6; the D gene is possibly TRBD1 (6 bases). The V end lost 0 bases, the J end lost 6 bases, and 12 bases lay between the germline ends. CDR3 length: 16 amino acids. The CDR3 is CASSLAAGHRNSPLHF. The CDR3 DNA is TGTGCCAGCAGTTTAGCCGCGGGACACCGTAATTCACCCCTCCACTTT.

This clonotype has a handful of counts. V usage is TRBV7-9 and J usage is TRBJ1-3; no clear D. This CDR3 region has 16 residues. Looked up from germline, CDR1 is SEHNR and CDR2 is FQNEAQ (reference sequence). The germline V and J ends were trimmed by 2 bases and 2 bases, with 13 bases remaining between them. In DNA form, the CDR3 reads TGTGCCAGCAGCTTACTCCCCGGACGTACTGGAAACACCATATATTTT. Amino acid sequence: CASSLLPGRTGNTIYF.

The J gene is TRBJ2-1, the V gene TRBV28; perhaps TRBD2 as D (6 bases). The germline gives CDR1 MDHEN, CDR2 SYDVKM. Trimming took 6 bases from V and 1 from J, leaving 10 bases between them. This CDR3 has 14 residues. The CDR3 region is CASRRDFSYNEQFF. The CDR3 coding sequence is TGTGCCAGCAGACGGGACTTTTCCTACAATGAGCAGTTCTTC. Based on the CDR3 plus reference TRBV28 and TRBJ2-1, the full variable domain is DVKVTQSSRYLVKRTGEKVFLECVQDMDHENMFWYRQDPGLGLRLIYFSYDVKMKEKGDIPEGYSVSREKKERFSLILESASTNQTSMYLCASRRDFSYNEQFFGPGTRLTVL.

The chain links TRBV30 to TRBJ1-4, with 8 bases lining up with TRBD1. Per germline, CDR1 GTSNPN and CDR2 SVGIG (reference sequence). The CDR3 has 15 amino acids. V lost 5 bases and J lost 3; bases outside the gene matches: 8. The CDR3 reads CAWSQGARPNEKLFF. The CDR3 DNA reads as TGTGCCTGGTCTCAGGGGGCGAGACCTAATGAAAAACTGTTTTTT.

The chain joins TRBV9 to TRBJ1-1; D unclear. Germline CDR1 SGDLS, CDR2 YYNGEE. The CDR3 is 13 residues long. With 7 bases removed from V and 0 bases from J, the gap between germline ends came to 10 bases. As DNA, the CDR3 is TGTGCCAGCGGGGTCGGGATGAACACTGAAGCTTTCTTT. Protein product: CASGVGMNTEAFF.

V gene TRBV28 combines with J gene TRBJ2-7, with D tentatively TRBD2 (6 bases). CDR3 size: 14 residues. Germline CDR1 and CDR2: MDHEN and SYDVKM. V lost 6 bases and J lost 3, with 15 bases in between. The CDR3 DNA follows: TGTGCCAGCAGGAGAACTAGCTCCCACTACGAGCAGTACTTC. Its translation: CASRRTSSHYEQYF.

This clonotype occurred a few times. V gene TRBV28 combines with J gene TRBJ1-2, with 8 bases that match TRBD1. Germline loops: CDR1 MDHEN, CDR2 SYDVKM. Trimming took 10 bases from V and 5 from J; bases not matched to a gene: 6. This CDR3 is built from 12 residues. CDR3 amino acids: CATGQGWYGYTF. Here the CDR3 DNA reads TGTGCCACTGGACAGGGTTGGTATGGCTACACCTTC.

This clonotype was recorded a few times. The CDR3 here is CSFQQGTGNTIYF. The CDR3 DNA sequence: TGCAGCTTCCAACAGGGCACTGGAAACACCATATATTTT. The V gene is TRBV29-1, the J gene TRBJ1-3, with D possibly being TRBD1 (6 bases). Germline V gene data show CDR1 as SQVTM and CDR2 as ANQGSEA. Trimming stripped 8 bases from V and 2 bases from J, with 13 bases between. The CDR3 covers 13 residues.

This chain uses TRBV12-3 or TRBV12-4 with TRBJ2-1; 7 bases line up with TRBD1. This CDR3 spans 17 amino acids. The ends lost 3 bases at V and 3 bases at J; junction bases unmatched: 11. The CDR3 sequence: CASSFWTGPKGYNEQFF. The DNA of the CDR3 is TGTGCCAGCAGTTTCTGGACAGGACCTAAGGGCTACAATGAGCAGTTCTTC.

The rearrangement uses TRBV5-1 and TRBJ2-7; 10 nucleotides line up with TRBD2. After removal of 0 bases from V and 4 bases from J, the junction contained 4 bases not matched to a gene. This CDR3 has 15 residues. The germline V gene encodes CDR1 SGHRS and CDR2 YFSETQ. Here the CDR3 DNA reads TGCGCCAGCAGCTTGGCACTAGCGGGATGGTACGAGCAGTACTTC. Protein sequence: CASSLALAGWYEQYF.